Below, 19 T cell receptor beta chains from the same sample are listed, as sequenced in a study of CD8+ T cells in alopecia areata. RNA was isolated and reverse transcribed to cDNA, the sequencing template. TCRdb's table, derived via immunoSEQ multiplex PCR, lists solely in-frame clones and lacks some. The data contain roughly 120,000 clones, 35% to 40% of them singletons. Sequencing used CD4+ T cells sorted from blood. The receptors were gathered from a human donor with alopecia areata.

The chain uses TRBV29-1 and TRBJ2-5, with D unclear. Near its end, the DNA agrees better with TRBJ2-7, so the J call may be wrong. The CDR3 spans 12 residues. Germline V CDR1 and CDR2: SQVTM, ANQGSEA. The CDR3 loop reads CSVEDRGDEQYF. In nucleotides, the CDR3 is TGCAGCGTTGAAGATCGAGGAGACGAGCAGTACTTC.

In this sample, this clone turned up a few times. The V gene is TRBV29-1, the J gene TRBJ2-1; 9 bases line up with TRBD2. CDR1 and CDR2 from the germline V gene are SQVTM and ANQGSEA. Trimming removed 7 bases from V and 2 bases from J; junction bases left unmatched: 9. The CDR3 extends over 15 amino acids. CDR3 DNA sequence: TGCAGCGCTACGGGGTTAGCGGGGGCCTACAATGAGCAGTTCTTC. This codes for CSATGLAGAYNEQFF.

This clone was seen a handful of times. The chain couples TRBV29-1 to TRBJ2-5; 11 nucleotides agree with TRBD1. The end of the DNA fits TRBJ2-7 better, so the J call may be wrong. CDR3 length: 14 amino acids. Per germline, CDR1 SQVTM and CDR2 ANQGSEA. CDR3 loop: CSAATGTGGYEQYF. CDR3 bases: TGCAGCGCAGCAACCGGGACAGGGGGCTACGAGCAGTACTTC.

The J gene is TRBJ2-3, the V gene TRBV4-3; D is unclear. The CDR3 is made up of 15 amino acids. CDR1 and CDR2 from the germline V gene are LGHNA and YSLEER. The V gene lost 5 bases and the J gene lost 2 bases, with 14 bases spanning the gap. CDR3 sequence (DNA): TGCGCCAGCAGCTGGGCGCAGAGGCCCACAGATACGCAGTATTTT. This codes for CASSWAQRPTDTQYF.

In this sample, this clone turned up a few times. The rearrangement uses TRBV2 and TRBJ2-1; tentatively, D is TRBD2 (5 bases). V was cut by 6 bases and J by 2 bases, with 14 bases left in between. The CDR3 extends over 15 amino acids. Germline assignment: CDR1 SNHLY and CDR2 FYNNEI. CDR3 sequence reads: CASRQELGTYNEQFF. For the CDR3, the DNA is TGTGCCAGCAGGCAGGAACTAGGGACCTACAATGAGCAGTTCTTC.

This chain joins TRBV5-1 and TRBJ1-6; TRBD1 aligns across 8 bases. There are 15 residues in the CDR3. V shed 4 bases, J shed 10 bases, and the junction held 10 bases outside the gene matches. The germline CDR1 and CDR2 sequences are SGHRS and YFSETQ. The CDR3 loop reads CASSDGTGGQSPLHF. The CDR3 coding sequence is TGCGCCAGCAGCGATGGAACAGGGGGACAGTCACCCCTCCACTTT.

V and J are TRBV28 and TRBJ2-1, with 11 positions matching TRBD1. There are 14 residues in the CDR3. From germline, CDR1 is MDHEN and CDR2 SYDVKM. The junction had 4 bases not matched to a gene; V was cut back by 11 bases and J by 1 base. CDR3 nucleotide sequence: TGTGCCGGGGGGACAGGGGGGTCCTACAATGAGCAGTTCTTC. Translation gives CAGGTGGSYNEQFF. Complete variable domain (other parts from reference TRBV28 and TRBJ2-1): DVKVTQSSRYLVKRTGEKVFLECVQDMDHENMFWYRQDPGLGLRLIYFSYDVKMKEKGDIPEGYSVSREKKERFSLILESASTNQTSMYLCAGGTGGSYNEQFFGPGTRLTVL.

This clone has a single count. The chain uses TRBV2 and TRBJ2-4; a weak D match, TRBD2 (5 bases). V lost 6 bases and J lost 2, with 11 bases in between. Germline CDR1 reads SNHLY; CDR2 reads FYNNEI. The CDR3 consists of 14 residues. The CDR3 region is CASRDSMSKNIQYF. The CDR3 region has the DNA TGTGCCAGCAGGGACTCGATGTCCAAAAACATTCAGTACTTC. The whole variable domain, remainder taken from reference TRBV2 and TRBJ2-4, is EPEVTQTPSHQVTQMGQEVILRCVPISNHLYFYWYRQILGQKVEFLVSFYNNEISEKSEIFDDQFSVERPDGSNFTLKIRSTKLEDSAMYFCASRDSMSKNIQYFGAGTRLSVL.

The gene calls are TRBV7-2 and TRBJ1-1; D remains ambiguous. From germline, CDR1 is SGHTA and CDR2 FQGNSA. The CDR3 spans 13 residues. Trimming cost V 2 bases and J 6 bases, with 10 bases left between them. CDR3 amino acids: CASSLTGQPEAFF. CDR3 in DNA: TGTGCCAGCAGCTTAACTGGGCAGCCTGAAGCTTTCTTT. The full variable domain, in which reference TRBV7-2 and TRBJ1-1 provide the parts outside the CDR3, is GAGVSQSPSNKVTEKGKDVELRCDPISGHTALYWYRQSLGQGLEFLIYFQGNSAPDKSGLPSDRFSAERTGGSVSTLTIQRTQQEDSAVYLCASSLTGQPEAFFGQGTRLTVV.

The rearrangement joins TRBV28 to TRBJ2-3; 11 nucleotides line up with TRBD2. This CDR3 is 17 amino acids long. With 6 bases clipped from V and 6 bases from J, the junction kept 14 bases outside the gene matches. Germline assignment: CDR1 MDHEN and CDR2 SYDVKM. CDR3 residues: CASSFAFLAGGPDTQYF. The CDR3 DNA reads TGTGCCAGCAGCTTCGCCTTTTTAGCGGGAGGGCCGGATACGCAGTATTTT.

V usage is TRBV5-1 and J usage is TRBJ2-5, with D tentatively TRBD2 (5 bases). Germline V gene lookup returns CDR1 SGHRS and CDR2 YFSETQ. V dropped 4 bases and J dropped 0 bases, with 7 bases sitting between them. This CDR3 has 13 residues. Here the CDR3 reads CASSPGNQETQYF. CDR3 nucleotides: TGCGCCAGCAGCCCCGGGAACCAAGAGACCCAGTACTTC.

V usage is TRBV20-1 and J usage is TRBJ2-5, with a tentative D call TRBD1 (6 bases). There are 11 residues in the CDR3. From germline, CDR1 is DFQATT and CDR2 SNEGSKA (reference sequence). The V end was cut by 8 bases, the J end by 4 bases, with 11 bases between. The CDR3 is CSYRVGETQYF. In DNA form, the CDR3 reads TGCAGTTACAGGGTTGGAGAGACCCAGTACTTC.

The genes are TRBV29-1 and TRBJ2-1; D remains ambiguous. CDR1 SQVTM and CDR2 ANQGSEA come from the germline V gene. V was shortened by 3 bases and J by 4 bases, with 7 bases between the two germline ends. CDR3 size: 12 residues. The CDR3 DNA sequence: TGCAGCGTTGACGCAGAGTACAATGAGCAGTTCTTC. Its protein is CSVDAEYNEQFF.

This chain links TRBV7-6 with TRBJ2-3; unclear D gene. Germline values: CDR1 SGHVS, CDR2 FNYEAQ. This CDR3 has 12 residues. Trimming stripped 1 base from V and 5 bases from J, with 4 bases between. The CDR3 sequence: CASSLGRDTQYF. The CDR3 DNA is TGTGCCAGCAGCTTAGGGAGAGATACGCAGTATTTT.

This chain uses TRBV19 with TRBJ1-1; D is ambiguous. The germline gives CDR1 LNHDA, CDR2 SQIVND (reference sequence). The V end was cut by 3 bases, the J end by 5 bases, with 10 bases between. CDR3 length equals 13 residues. The CDR3 DNA is TGTGCCAGTAGTATGGTATCAGATACTGAAGCTTTCTTT. The encoded protein is CASSMVSDTEAFF.

This clone was observed once. This rearrangement joins TRBV30 to TRBJ1-3; 7 bases are shared with TRBD1. Germline CDR1 GTSNPN, CDR2 SVGIG (reference sequence). The CDR3 length is 15 residues. V shed 2 bases and J 5 bases; nucleotides not matched to a gene: 9. CDR3 sequence reads: CAWSPYRDRRNTIYF. In nucleotides, the CDR3 is TGTGCCTGGAGTCCTTACCGGGACAGAAGAAACACCATATATTTT.

The V call is TRBV5-1, the J call TRBJ2-3, with D possibly being TRBD1 (6 bases). Trimming removed 4 bases at V and 0 bases at J, with 18 bases between. This CDR3 contains 17 residues. Germline V gene sequence: CDR1 SGHRS, CDR2 YFSETQ. The CDR3 DNA is TGCGCCAGCAGCCTCAATCGACAGGTTCTTAGCACAGATACGCAGTATTTT. Protein product: CASSLNRQVLSTDTQYF.

Concerning this clone itself: A read error may account for a junction end that differs from germline. V is TRBV7-2 and J is TRBJ2-5, with a weak D call TRBD2 (6 bases). The CDR3 covers 11 residues. In germline, CDR1 is SGHTA, CDR2 FQGNSA. CDR3 sequence (DNA): TGTGCCAGCAGCTCAGGACTATCCCTGAACTTC. Protein product: CASSSGLSLNF.

This chain links TRBV28 with TRBJ2-3; D not certain. Trimming removed 5 bases at V and 4 bases at J, with 22 bases between. The CDR3 is 17 residues long. Germline V gives CDR1 MDHEN, CDR2 SYDVKM. The CDR3: CASSVIRAPLDADTQYF. The CDR3 region has the DNA TGTGCCAGCAGTGTGATTAGGGCCCCCCTAGACGCAGATACGCAGTATTTT.